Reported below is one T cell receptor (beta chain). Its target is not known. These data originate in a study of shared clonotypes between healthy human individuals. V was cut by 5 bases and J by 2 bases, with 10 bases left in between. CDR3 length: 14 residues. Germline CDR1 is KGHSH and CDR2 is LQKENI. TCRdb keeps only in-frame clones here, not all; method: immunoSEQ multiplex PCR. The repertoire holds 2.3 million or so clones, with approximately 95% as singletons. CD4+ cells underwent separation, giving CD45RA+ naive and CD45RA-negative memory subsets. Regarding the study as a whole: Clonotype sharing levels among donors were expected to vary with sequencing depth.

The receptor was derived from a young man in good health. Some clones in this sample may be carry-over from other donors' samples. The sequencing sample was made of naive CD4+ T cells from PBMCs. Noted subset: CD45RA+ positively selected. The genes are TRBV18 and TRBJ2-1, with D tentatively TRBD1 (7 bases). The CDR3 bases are TGTGCCAGCTCAGGAGGGACAGCCTACAATGAGCAGTTCTTC. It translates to CASSGGTAYNEQFF.